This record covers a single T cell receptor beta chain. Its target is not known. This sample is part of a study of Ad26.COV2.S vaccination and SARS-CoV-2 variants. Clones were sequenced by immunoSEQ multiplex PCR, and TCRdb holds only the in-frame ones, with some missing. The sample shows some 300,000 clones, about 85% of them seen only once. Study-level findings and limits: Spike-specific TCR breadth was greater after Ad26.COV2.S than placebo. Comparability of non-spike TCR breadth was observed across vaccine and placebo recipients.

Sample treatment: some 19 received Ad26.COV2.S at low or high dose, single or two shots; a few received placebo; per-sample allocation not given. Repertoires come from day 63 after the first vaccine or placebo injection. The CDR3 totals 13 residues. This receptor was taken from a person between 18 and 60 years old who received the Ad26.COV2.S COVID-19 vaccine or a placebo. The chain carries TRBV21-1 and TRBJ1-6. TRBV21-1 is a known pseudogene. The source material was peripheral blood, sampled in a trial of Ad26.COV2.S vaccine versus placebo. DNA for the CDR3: TGTGCCAGCAGCAAAGCGCGGACTTCACCCCTCCACTTT. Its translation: CASSKARTSPLHF.